This TCR beta chain derives from a study of control samples from healthy donors and cancer patients. V lost 9 bases, J lost 0 bases, and 9 bases lay in between. Germline V CDR1 and CDR2: MNHEY, SVGAGI. The CDR3 loop spans 14 amino acids. The data were produced by immunoSEQ multiplex PCR, yet TCRdb's version contains in-frame clones alone and is incomplete. The sample has more than 70,000 clones, around 93% seen once. The source material was blood. The sequence derives from a woman aged 30 to 39 in good health. V and J are TRBV6-5 and TRBJ1-6; D unresolved. The CDR3 DNA reads as TGTGCCAGTAACAGTATCTCCTATAATTCACCCCTCCACTTT. As protein: CASNSISYNSPLHF.